This is a list of T cell receptor beta chains from one sample in a study of T cell repertoires in cytomegalovirus infection. These TCRs' antigens remain unknown. MiXCR was run by TCRdb on the reads, yielding one entry per CDR3 protein. The sample carries roughly 700,000 distinct CDR3 sequences, roughly 36% recorded once. The sample in question was cultured PBMCs, obtained from culture after CMV antigen stimulation. The receptor set was obtained from a human donor in good health (CMV status not recorded). Some clones in this sample may be carry-over from other donors' samples. Each CDR3 is given with its conserved first and last residue. D genes are given only for firm matches. Not every row has a clone size; where given, it reads once, few, many or a size class.

TRBV6-6,TRBD1,.,TRBJ1-1,CATLDRTGLSAEAFF,TGTGCCACCTTAGATAGGACAGGGCTCTCGGCTGAAGCTTTCTTT
TRBV7-8,TRBD2,.,TRBJ2-2,CASSLPSGTSGRALAGELFF,TGTGCCAGCAGCTTACCCTCCGGGACTAGCGGGAGGGCCCTCGCCGGGGAGCTGTTTTTT
TRBV7-2,TRBD2,many,TRBJ2-3,CASSSAGGRTDTQYF,TGTGCCAGCAGCTCAGCGGGGGGGAGAACAGATACGCAGTATTTT
TRBV4-1,TRBD1,.,TRBJ1-1,CASSDRGILTEAFF,TGTGCCAGCTCAGACAGGGGGATACTCACTGAAGCTTTCTTT
TRBV29-1,TRBD2,.,TRBJ2-3,CSVTGLAGPTDTQYF,TGCAGCGTGACGGGACTAGCGGGGCCCACAGATACGCAGTATTTT
TRBV7-6,.,.,TRBJ1-1,CASSLAQGKGNTEALF,TGTGCCAGCAGCTTAGCCCAGGGTAAGGGGAACACTGAAGCTTTATTT
TRBV7-9,TRBD1,many,TRBJ2-3,CASIPSRRTGPDTQYF,TGTGCCAGCATCCCAAGCCGGAGGACAGGGCCAGATACGCAGTATTTT
TRBV2,TRBD1,few,TRBJ1-5,CASGRDRNQPQHF,TGTGCCAGCGGCCGGGACAGAAACCAGCCCCAGCATTTT
TRBV6-5,.,.,TRBJ1-3,CASYEAGATRTTIYF,TGTGCCAGCTATGAGGCAGGAGCTACCCGAACCACCATATATTTT
TRBV7-6,TRBD1,few,TRBJ1-4,CASRERTGDGGKLFF,TGTGCCAGCAGGGAAAGGACAGGGGATGGGGGAAAACTGTTTTTT
TRBV10-3,.,.,TRBJ1-2,CAISPGGGGRYGYTF,TGTGCCATCAGCCCGGGGGGGGGCGGAAGATATGGCTACACCTTC
TRBV2,.,.,TRBJ1-6,CAKRAGSSYNSPLHF,TGTGCCAAGCGAGCAGGCAGCTCCTATAATTCACCCCTCCACTTT
TRBV7-2,.,many,TRBJ2-3,CASSLSDNRDTQYF,TGTGCCAGCAGCCTCAGCGACAATAGGGATACGCAGTATTTT
TRBV20-1,TRBD2,.,TRBJ2-3,CSAPVAGARRDTQYF,TGCAGTGCGCCCGTAGCGGGAGCGAGGAGGGATACGCAGTATTTT
TRBV7-2,.,many,TRBJ1-4,CASSLRFSHNEKLFF,TGTGCCAGCAGCTTACGGTTCTCCCACAATGAAAAACTGTTTTTT
TRBV15,.,.,TRBJ2-6,CATSKTYQGTGANVLTF,TGTGCCACCAGCAAAACCTACCAGGGTACTGGGGCCAACGTCCTGACTTTC
TRBV5-1,.,.,TRBJ2-5,CASSPDTSPWGQYF,TGCGCCAGCAGCCCAGACACGTCTCCGTGGGGCCAGTACTTC
TRBV7-7,.,few,TRBJ2-3,CASSRRYAGTDTQYF,TGTGCCAGCAGCCGCCGCTACGCGGGGACAGATACGCAGTATTTT
TRBV7-2,.,.,TRBJ1-6,CASSLKPPQRNSPLHF,TGTGCCAGCAGCTTAAAGCCACCCCAACGGAATTCACCCCTCCACTTT
TRBV7-9,.,.,TRBJ1-1,CASSLGALSDTEAFF,TGTGCCAGCAGCTTAGGGGCTTTAAGCGACACTGAAGCTTTCTTT
TRBV6-6,.,few,TRBJ1-6,CASSLSDRDYNSPLHF,TGTGCCAGCAGTTTGTCGGACCGCGACTATAATTCACCCCTCCACTTT
TRBV5-1,.,.,TRBJ1-1,CASNLSGGRGTEAFF,TGCGCCAGTAACCTCTCGGGCGGCAGAGGGACTGAAGCTTTCTTT
TRBV7-2,TRBD2,many,TRBJ2-3,CASSPGTSGAPSTDTQYF,TGTGCCAGCAGCCCAGGGACTAGCGGGGCCCCTAGCACAGATACGCAGTATTTT
TRBV7-2,.,few,TRBJ2-3,CASSRTGSLQYF,TGTGCCAGCAGCCGAACCGGGAGCTTGCAGTATTTT
TRBV7-2,.,many,TRBJ2-5,CASSLMDGTQYF,TGTGCCAGCAGCCTAATGGACGGGACCCAGTACTTC
TRBV7-2,.,many,TRBJ2-7,CASGGGQARYEQYF,TGTGCCAGCGGGGGGGGGCAAGCACGCTACGAGCAGTACTTC
TRBV10-3,.,few,TRBJ2-3,CACSPGLSTDTQYF,TGTGCCTGTAGCCCCGGTTTGAGCACAGATACGCAGTATTTT
TRBV5-1,.,.,TRBJ1-2,CASSLLTVSGYTF,TGCGCCAGCAGCTTATTAACAGTGAGCGGCTACACCTTC
TRBV3-1,.,.,TRBJ2-7,CASSQGTVIEGREQYF,TGTGCCAGCAGCCAAGGGACTGTAATAGAGGGGCGAGAGCAGTACTTC
TRBV11-1,.,many,TRBJ2-7,CASSLFAVSSYEQYF,TGTGCCAGCAGCCTCTTCGCCGTGAGCTCCTACGAGCAGTACTTC
TRBV10-3,TRBD1,once,TRBJ2-1,CAISAAGQGFVGVQFF,TGTGCCATCAGCGCTGCCGGACAGGGCTTTGTCGGTGTGCAGTTCTTC
TRBV4-2,.,.,TRBJ2-6,CASSLQMSGANVLTF,TGTGCCAGCAGTCTACAGATGAGTGGGGCCAACGTCCTGACTTTC
TRBV28,TRBD2,few,TRBJ2-5,CASIGTSGRRGETQYF,TGTGCCAGCATCGGGACTAGCGGGAGGAGGGGAGAGACCCAGTACTTC
TRBV7-9,TRBD1,few,TRBJ2-5,CASSSPNGNRGGQETQYF,TGTGCCAGCAGCTCACCCAACGGCAACAGGGGTGGCCAAGAGACCCAGTACTTC
TRBV7-2,TRBD2,few,TRBJ2-3,CASSPRASGGSTDTQYF,TGTGCCAGCAGCCCCCGGGCTAGCGGGGGGTCCACAGATACGCAGTATTTT
TRBV6-1,.,few,TRBJ2-5,CASRRGGRTQYF,TGTGCCAGCAGAAGGGGTGGGAGGACCCAGTACTTC
TRBV7-2,.,.,TRBJ1-5,CASSLERWQPQHF,TGTGCCAGCAGCTTAGAGAGGTGGCAGCCCCAGCATTTT
TRBV12-3/TRBV12-4,TRBD2,few,TRBJ2-1,CASSLFRGLAASNEQFF,TGTGCCAGCAGTTTATTTAGGGGACTAGCGGCCTCGAATGAGCAGTTCTTC
TRBV27,.,.,TRBJ1-2,CASSPDGPYGYTF,TGTGCCAGCAGTCCCGACGGGCCCTATGGCTACACCTTC
TRBV7-8,.,.,TRBJ1-4,CASSQGQYEKLFF,TGTGCCAGCAGCCAAGGCCAATATGAAAAACTGTTTTTT
TRBV28,TRBD2,.,TRBJ2-2,CASSLAGTTPNTGELFF,TGTGCCAGCAGTTTAGCGGGGACTACACCGAACACCGGGGAGCTGTTTTTT
TRBV19,.,once,TRBJ1-1,CASRAEGPKAFF,TGTGCCAGTAGAGCGGAAGGGCCTAAAGCTTTCTTT
TRBV10-3,TRBD1,once,TRBJ1-2,CAIREDRFSYGYTF,TGTGCCATCAGAGAGGACAGGTTCAGCTATGGCTACACCTTC
TRBV6-6,.,.,TRBJ2-5,CASSYRSRMETQYF,TGTGCCAGCAGTTATCGATCTAGAATGGAGACCCAGTACTTC